These 11 T cell receptor beta chains were sequenced from one sample in a study of cytomegalovirus exposure and HLA in healthy donors. The assay was immunoSEQ multiplex PCR, and TCRdb's table has in-frame clones only and misses some. The sample gives over 150,000 clones, 89% of which show up once; over 4% is in the top ten. Input material: PBMCs. All receptors derive from a man younger than 35 in good health and CMV-seropositive.

This clone was recorded only once. The rearrangement joins TRBV19 to TRBJ1-2; TRBD1 matches 9 bases. Germline CDR1 LNHDA, CDR2 SQIVND (reference sequence). This CDR3 is 15 amino acids long. Trimming took 8 bases from V and 8 from J; bases not matched to a gene: 15. The CDR3 region is CASVDRGASVGGYTF. In DNA, the CDR3 is TGTGCCAGTGTCGACAGGGGGGCAAGCGTCGGGGGCTACACCTTC.

The gene calls are TRBV14 and TRBJ2-1, with D uncertain. The CDR3 contains 14 residues. The germline V gene has CDR1 SGHDN and CDR2 FVKESK. The V end was cut by 0 bases, the J end by 4 bases, with 7 bases between. CDR3: CASSQEHLYNEQFF. CDR3 in DNA: TGTGCCAGCAGCCAAGAACACCTTTACAATGAGCAGTTCTTC.

The chain couples TRBV5-5 to TRBJ2-3; weak D call: TRBD2 (5 bases). V lost 3 bases and J lost 1, with 9 bases in between. CDR3 length equals 14 residues. Germline V gene lookup returns CDR1 SGHKS and CDR2 YYEKEE (reference sequence). The CDR3: CASSSKAGTDTQYF. CDR3 nucleotides: TGTGCCAGCAGCTCGAAAGCGGGCACAGATACGCAGTATTTT.

The genes are TRBV5-1 and TRBJ2-3; 10 bases are shared with TRBD2. J lost 1 base, V lost 0 bases, and 5 bases had no gene match. There are 17 residues in the CDR3. Germline V gene sequence: CDR1 SGHRS, CDR2 YFSETQ. CDR3 protein: CASSLARLAGGTDTQYF. The DNA for the CDR3 is TGCGCCAGCAGCTTGGCCCGGCTAGCGGGAGGCACAGATACGCAGTATTTT.

The rearrangement joins TRBV19 to TRBJ2-7; the D is unclear. The germline V gene has CDR1 LNHDA and CDR2 SQIVND (reference sequence). The CDR3 sequence is 13 residues long. V was pared by 0 bases and J by 0 bases, with 3 bases between. The CDR3: CASSIDNSYEQYF. DNA for the CDR3: TGTGCCAGTAGTATAGACAACTCCTACGAGCAGTACTTC. The complete variable domain, with remaining parts taken from reference TRBV19 and TRBJ2-7, reads DGGITQSPKYLFRKEGQNVTLSCEQNLNHDAMYWYRQDPGQGLRLIYYSQIVNDFQKGDIAEGYSVSREKKESFPLTVTSAQKNPTAFYLCASSIDNSYEQYFGPGTRLTVT.

The V call is TRBV4-2, the J call TRBJ1-2; TRBD1 aligns across 7 bases. CDR1 is LGHNA and CDR2 is YNFKEQ in the germline V gene. The length of the CDR3 is 15 residues. With V trimmed by 4 bases and J by 2 bases, 7 bases remained unmatched. The chain's CDR3 is CASSPGTALNYGYTF. The CDR3 DNA reads TGTGCCAGCAGCCCGGGGACAGCTTTAAACTATGGCTACACCTTC.

The chain employs TRBV2 and TRBJ1-1; TRBD1 is a possible D gene (5 bases). V was cut by 9 bases and J by 4 bases, with 12 bases left in between. There are 12 residues in the CDR3. The V gene's germline CDR1 is SNHLY and CDR2 FYNNEI. This chain's CDR3 is CARERRGTEAFF. The CDR3 DNA reads TGTGCCAGAGAGAGGAGGGGCACTGAAGCTTTCTTT.

This clone was seen only a few times. The gene calls are TRBV5-1 and TRBJ1-1, with D unclear. Per the germline V gene, CDR1 is SGHRS and CDR2 is YFSETQ. The CDR3 sequence is 12 residues long. Trimming shortened V by 2 bases and J by 2 bases, and 4 bases separated the two germline ends. CDR3 nucleotides: TGCGCCAGCAGCTTTAGTAACACTGAAGCTTTCTTT. The encoded protein is CASSFSNTEAFF.

Here the CDR3 reads CASSLNALGSYNEQFF. CDR3 DNA sequence: TGTGCCAGCAGCTTAAATGCCCTAGGCTCCTACAATGAGCAGTTCTTC. This sequence joins TRBV11-3 and TRBJ2-1; D unresolved. V lost 2 bases, J lost 0 bases, and 11 bases lay in between. Germline values: CDR1 SGHNT, CDR2 YENEEA. The CDR3 consists of 16 residues.

CDR3 in DNA: TGTGCCAGCAGCTTGATGGGAGGCAATCAGCCCCAGCATTTT. Protein sequence: CASSLMGGNQPQHF. The rearrangement links TRBV5-8 to TRBJ1-5; D gene ambiguous. Germline V gene sequence: CDR1 SGHTS, CDR2 YDEGEE. The CDR3 extends over 14 amino acids. V dropped 1 base and J dropped 2 bases, with 7 bases sitting between them.

V usage is TRBV5-1 and J usage is TRBJ1-1; no firm D call. Trimming shortened V by 2 bases and J by 2 bases, and 10 bases separated the two germline ends. Germline V gene sequence: CDR1 SGHRS, CDR2 YFSETQ. This CDR3 comprises 14 residues. The CDR3 coding sequence is TGCGCCAGCAGCTTTGACGGACTCAACACTGAAGCTTTCTTT. Translation: CASSFDGLNTEAFF.